One and the same sample provided the 13 T cell receptor beta chains below, sequenced in a study of cytomegalovirus exposure and HLA in healthy donors (TCRdb year 2017). The protocol used for the library was the immunoSEQ multiplex PCR assay. A mixture of 60 forward primers for TCR Vbeta segments and 13 reverse primers for TCR Jbeta segments was used in the multiplex PCR. Sourced from immuneACCESS, this table was stored by TCRdb with only in-frame sequences that have V and J called. A share of the clones is absent; for the studies checked, an unresolved V gene accounts for under half, and the remainder has no known explanation. Present in this sample are approximately 170,000 clones, over 70% of which were seen just once. Jointly, the top ten make up less than 2% of the sample. Sequenced: PBMCs. These receptors were collected from a woman under 30 in good health and CMV-seronegative.

The chain employs TRBV6-1 and TRBJ2-5; no definite D call. The CDR3 totals 13 residues. Germline V gives CDR1 MNHNS, CDR2 SASEGT. V shed 10 bases and J shed 3 bases, with 15 bases lying between them. CDR3 sequence: CATIMRSEETQYF. The CDR3 DNA reads TGTGCCACCATCATGAGGTCAGAAGAGACCCAGTACTTC.

The chain carries TRBV6-5 and TRBJ1-5; 8 bases align to TRBD1. J lost 8 bases, V lost 2 bases, and 5 bases had no gene match. CDR3 length: 14 residues. From germline, CDR1 is MNHEY and CDR2 SVGAGI. The CDR3 protein is CASSYRQGLEPQHF. CDR3 sequence (DNA): TGTGCCAGCAGTTACAGACAGGGGTTGGAGCCCCAGCATTTT.

This chain links TRBV2 with TRBJ2-7; D uncertain. Germline CDR1 SNHLY, CDR2 FYNNEI. Deletions cut 3 bases from V and 6 bases from J, with 9 bases between. The CDR3 consists of 12 residues. The CDR3 DNA sequence: TGTGCCAGCAGTGATGTTCGAGGCGAGCAGTACTTC. Translating it yields CASSDVRGEQYF. Complete variable domain (other parts from reference TRBV2 and TRBJ2-7): EPEVTQTPSHQVTQMGQEVILRCVPISNHLYFYWYRQILGQKVEFLVSFYNNEISEKSEIFDDQFSVERPDGSNFTLKIRSTKLEDSAMYFCASSDVRGEQYFGPGTRLTVT.

The gene calls are TRBV5-8 and TRBJ1-3; TRBD1 aligns across 8 bases. From germline, CDR1 is SGHTS and CDR2 YDEGEE. The V and J ends lost 7 bases and 5 bases, in that order; junction bases with no gene match: 5. The CDR3 has 13 amino acids. The CDR3 sequence is CASGRTGRNTIYF. In DNA form, the CDR3 reads TGTGCCAGCGGCCGGACAGGGCGAAACACCATATATTTT.

This clone was seen a handful of times. The gene calls are TRBV4-3 and TRBJ2-1; D possibly corresponds to TRBD2 (6 bases). Trimming pared 4 bases from V and 3 bases from J, leaving 16 bases between. The CDR3 consists of 16 residues. Looked up from germline, CDR1 is LGHNA and CDR2 is YSLEER. CDR3 coding DNA: TGCGCCAGCAGCCCCCGCGGAGGAGGGGACTACAATGAGCAGTTCTTC. The encoded protein is CASSPRGGGDYNEQFF.

The chain couples TRBV4-2 to TRBJ1-2; TRBD1 aligns across 12 bases. With V trimmed by 3 bases and J by 2 bases, 4 bases remained unmatched. In germline, CDR1 is LGHNA, CDR2 YNFKEQ. This CDR3 spans 16 amino acids. DNA for the CDR3: TGTGCCAGCAGCCAGTCGGGACAGGGGGCAAACTATGGCTACACCTTC. It is translated as CASSQSGQGANYGYTF.

V is TRBV2 and J is TRBJ2-7, with D unresolved. V lost 1 base and J lost 4, with 5 bases in between. Germline values: CDR1 SNHLY, CDR2 FYNNEI. The CDR3 contains 12 residues. As DNA, the CDR3 is TGTGCCAGCAGTGAAGTTAGATACGAGCAGTACTTC. It encodes CASSEVRYEQYF.

The CDR3 region has the DNA TGTGCCACCAGCAGGGACAGGGAAACCGGGGAGCTGTTTTTT. Amino acid sequence: CATSRDRETGELFF. The chain joins TRBV15 to TRBJ2-2; 8 bases are a match to TRBD1. This CDR3 has 14 residues. V shed 3 bases, J shed 5 bases, and the junction held 2 bases outside the gene matches. The germline V gene encodes CDR1 LNHNV and CDR2 YYDKDF (reference sequence).

In regard to this clone: An end of the junction does not agree with germline; a read error may underlie this. The chain combines TRBV7-9 with TRBJ1-6, with a weak D call TRBD1 (5 bases). Germline V gene lookup returns CDR1 SEHNR and CDR2 FQNEAQ (reference sequence). The CDR3 has 15 residues. The CDR3 protein is CSSSPGGAGNSPLHF. CDR3 nucleotides: TGTTCCAGCAGCCCAGGAGGGGCAGGTAATTCACCCCTCCACTTT.

Only a few counts were recorded for this clone. The V and J genes are TRBV27 and TRBJ1-5; the D gene is possibly TRBD1 (6 bases). Germline V CDR1 and CDR2: MNHEY, SMNVEV (reference sequence). Trimming took off 0 bases at V and 2 bases at J, with 14 bases between the two ends. This CDR3 spans 17 amino acids. The CDR3: CASSLSNAAGGNQPQHF. CDR3 nucleotides: TGTGCCAGCAGTTTATCGAACGCGGCAGGGGGCAATCAGCCCCAGCATTTT.

The chain carries TRBV15 and TRBJ2-7; a possible D gene is TRBD2 (5 bases). CDR3 length: 13 amino acids. Germline CDR1 is LNHNV and CDR2 is YYDKDF (reference sequence). V shed 6 bases and J shed 0 bases, with 9 bases lying between them. The CDR3 spells CATRAGSSYEQYF. Written as DNA, the CDR3 is TGTGCCACCAGGGCGGGTAGCTCCTACGAGCAGTACTTC.

V is TRBV9 and J is TRBJ2-3; 11 bases map to TRBD2. Germline V CDR1 and CDR2: SGDLS, YYNGEE. V shed 0 bases and J 5 bases; nucleotides not matched to a gene: 8. This CDR3 comprises 17 residues. The CDR3 DNA sequence: TGTGCCAGCAGCGTAGGACTAGCGGGACCCGTGGTAGATACGCAGTATTTT. As protein: CASSVGLAGPVVDTQYF.

This rearrangement joins TRBV19 to TRBJ1-1, with TRBD1 as a possible D gene (5 bases). Germline V gene lookup returns CDR1 LNHDA and CDR2 SQIVND (reference sequence). The CDR3 is 14 residues long. V was shortened by 8 bases and J by 0 bases, with 13 bases between the two germline ends. In DNA form, the CDR3 reads TGTGCCAGTCTCGGGGGAGTGGTGAACACTGAAGCTTTCTTT. This gives the protein CASLGGVVNTEAFF.